This T cell receptor beta chain stems from a study of CD8 T cells in ankylosing spondylitis. Study results and limitations: Reactive arthritis synovial fluid and blood were previously reported to contain some motif variants. Blood of patients with ankylosing spondylitis appeared to be characterized by a TCR beta motif of several highly homologous variants.

This clonotype has a count of ten or more. Its specificity is unknown. V was cut by 0 bases and J by 2 bases, with 10 bases left in between. The CDR3 sequence is 15 residues long. Germline V gives CDR1 LGHNA, CDR2 YSLEER. TCRdb independently ran MiXCR on the 5' RACE reads; one entry per CDR3 protein. The data show some 220,000 distinct CDR3 sequences, about 6.7% seen once. The specimen sequenced was blood, either unsorted or a sorted T cell fraction (not recorded which). J is TRBJ2-5 and V is TRBV4-3; D uncertain. The source of this sequence is a male donor with ankylosing spondylitis. In DNA, the CDR3 is TGCGCCAGCAGCCAAGAGGCAGCAAGTCAAGAGACCCAGTACTTC. It specifies CASSQEAASQETQYF.